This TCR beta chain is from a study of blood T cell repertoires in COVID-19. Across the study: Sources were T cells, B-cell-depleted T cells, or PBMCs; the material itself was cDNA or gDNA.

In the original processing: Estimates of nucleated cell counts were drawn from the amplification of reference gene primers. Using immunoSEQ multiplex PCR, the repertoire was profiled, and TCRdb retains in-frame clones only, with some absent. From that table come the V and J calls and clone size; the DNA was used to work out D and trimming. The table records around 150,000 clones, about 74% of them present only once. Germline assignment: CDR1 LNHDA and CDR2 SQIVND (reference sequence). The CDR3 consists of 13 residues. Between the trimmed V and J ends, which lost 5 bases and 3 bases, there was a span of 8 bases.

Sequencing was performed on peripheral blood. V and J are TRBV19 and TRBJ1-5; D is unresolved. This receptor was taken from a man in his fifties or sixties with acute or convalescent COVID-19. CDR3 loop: CASSPADNQPQHF. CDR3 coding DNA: TGTGCCAGTAGTCCGGCGGACAATCAGCCCCAGCATTTT. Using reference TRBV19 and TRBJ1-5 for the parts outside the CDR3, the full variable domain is DGGITQSPKYLFRKEGQNVTLSCEQNLNHDAMYWYRQDPGQGLRLIYYSQIVNDFQKGDIAEGYSVSREKKESFPLTVTSAQKNPTAFYLCASSPADNQPQHFGDGTRLSIL.